The clone carrying this TCR beta chain came up a few times. The data are from a study of blood T cells in healthy people across ages. This CDR3 contains 13 residues. J lost 3 bases, V lost 5 bases, and 5 bases had no gene match. Germline assignment: CDR1 SQVTM and CDR2 ANQGSEA. Then a second PCR, running about 7 to 11 cycles, was carried out with a sample-barcoded 5' primer and a J-beta primer mix. TCRdb itself ran the 5' RACE reads through MiXCR, one entry per CDR3 protein. The sample lists roughly 1 million distinct CDR3 sequences, approximately 25% occurring once. A further study also used this sample, focusing on T cells of mothers and their children. Turning to that study: Random nucleotides (2-4) and sample barcodes were added by the M1S primer used in the second PCR. Slightly higher overlap, not significant, was seen in related mother-child pairs than in unrelated pairs.

The J gene is TRBJ2-7, the V gene TRBV29-1, with 9 bases fitting TRBD1. Specimen: blood. The receptor was derived from a girl aged 2 to 9 in good health. CDR3 bases: TGCAGCGTTCCTGGGACAGGGATCTACGAGCAGTACTTC. This translates into CSVPGTGIYEQYF.